Each of the 8 T cell receptor beta chains below was sequenced from the same sample in a study of CD8+ T cells in alopecia areata. Extracted RNA was reverse transcribed, and the resulting cDNA served as sequencing template. Data came from immunoSEQ multiplex PCR; TCRdb stores just in-frame clones and leaves some out. The sample lists about 180,000 clones, 58% occurring once. Treatment reported: oral pan-JAK inhibitor, 5-10 mg twice daily. The sequenced sample was CD4+ T cells sorted from blood, obtained at approximately week 55, from a patient treated with tofacitinib. These receptor sequences come from a human donor with alopecia areata.

This sequence joins TRBV6-5 and TRBJ2-7; D may be TRBD1 (6 bases). V shed 6 bases and J shed 0 bases, with 12 bases lying between them. The CDR3 covers 14 residues. CDR1 is MNHEY and CDR2 is SVGAGI in the germline V gene. The DNA for the CDR3 is TGTGCCAGCAGCAGGGACATCTCCTCCTACGAGCAGTACTTC. This translates into CASSRDISSYEQYF.

CDR3 region: CASSYSNGEVAFF. CDR3 nucleotide sequence: TGTGCCAGCAGTTACTCGAACGGGGAAGTAGCTTTCTTT. V gene TRBV6-6 combines with J gene TRBJ1-1, with D uncertain. Deletions cut 0 bases from V and 10 bases from J, with 12 bases between. The CDR3 is 13 residues long. Germline V CDR1 and CDR2: MNHNY, SVGAGI (reference sequence).

V gene TRBV7-9 combines with J gene TRBJ2-7, with D uncertain. Germline lookup yields CDR1 SEHNR and CDR2 FQNEAQ (reference sequence). Trimming cost V 1 base and J 0 bases, with 13 bases left between them. The CDR3 covers 16 residues. The CDR3 is CASSLGQGRTSYEQYF. The CDR3 bases are TGTGCCAGCAGCTTAGGACAAGGGCGAACCTCCTACGAGCAGTACTTC.

The chain couples TRBV30 to TRBJ1-5; D remains ambiguous. V was pared by 1 base and J by 3 bases, with 10 bases between. The CDR3 totals 14 residues. CDR1 GTSNPN and CDR2 SVGIG come from the germline V gene (reference sequence). This CDR3 is CAWSATAYNQPQHF. CDR3 coding DNA: TGTGCCTGGAGTGCTACGGCCTACAATCAGCCCCAGCATTTT.

The chain links TRBV29-1 to TRBJ2-7; the D is unclear. V lost 4 bases and J lost 0, with 7 bases in between. Germline V gene data show CDR1 as SQVTM and CDR2 as ANQGSEA. The CDR3 length is 12 residues. The CDR3 bases are TGCAGCGTTGCGGCTCCCTCCTACGAGCAGTACTTC. Amino acids: CSVAAPSYEQYF.

A few counts support this clone. This chain uses TRBV6-5 with TRBJ1-2, with unresolved D. CDR3 size: 11 residues. Germline values: CDR1 MNHEY, CDR2 SVGAGI. Trimming took 4 bases from V and 9 from J, leaving 9 bases between them. CDR3 sequence (DNA): TGTGCCAGCAGTTTGGGTGGGAGCTACACCTTC. This sequence encodes CASSLGGSYTF.

The V gene is TRBV7-2, the J gene TRBJ2-7; 8 bases match TRBD1. V lost 7 bases to trimming and J lost 0 bases; unmatched junction nucleotides: 8. This CDR3 spans 15 amino acids. Germline assignment: CDR1 SGHTA and CDR2 FQGNSA. CDR3 in amino acids: CASTKHRGSSYEQYF. The CDR3 DNA follows: TGTGCCAGCACCAAGCACAGGGGGAGCTCCTACGAGCAGTACTTC.

The rearrangement uses TRBV18 and TRBJ2-5, with unresolved D. Germline values: CDR1 KGHSH, CDR2 LQKENI. CDR3 length: 15 amino acids. The germline V and J ends were trimmed by 3 bases and 1 base, with 12 bases remaining between them. The CDR3: CASSPRFTVQETQYF. DNA for the CDR3: TGTGCCAGCTCACCGAGGTTCACAGTCCAAGAGACCCAGTACTTC.